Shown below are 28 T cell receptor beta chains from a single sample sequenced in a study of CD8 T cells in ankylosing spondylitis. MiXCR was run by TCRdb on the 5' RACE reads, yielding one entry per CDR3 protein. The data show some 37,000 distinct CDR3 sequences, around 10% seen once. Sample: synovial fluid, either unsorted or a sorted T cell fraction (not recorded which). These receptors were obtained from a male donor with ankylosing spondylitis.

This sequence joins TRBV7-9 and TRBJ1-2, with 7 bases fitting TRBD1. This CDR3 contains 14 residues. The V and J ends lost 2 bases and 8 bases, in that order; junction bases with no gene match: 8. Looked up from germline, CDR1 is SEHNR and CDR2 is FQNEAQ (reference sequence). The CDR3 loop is CASSLWEGARGYTF. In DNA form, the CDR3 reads TGTGCCAGCAGCTTATGGGAGGGGGCAAGAGGCTACACCTTC.

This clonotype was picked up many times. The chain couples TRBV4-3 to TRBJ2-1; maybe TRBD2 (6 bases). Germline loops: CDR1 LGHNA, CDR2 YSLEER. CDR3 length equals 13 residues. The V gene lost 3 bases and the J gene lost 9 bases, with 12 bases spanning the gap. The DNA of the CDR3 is TGCGCCAGCAGCCAGGGTAGCGGCAGTGAGCAGTTCTTC. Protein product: CASSQGSGSEQFF.

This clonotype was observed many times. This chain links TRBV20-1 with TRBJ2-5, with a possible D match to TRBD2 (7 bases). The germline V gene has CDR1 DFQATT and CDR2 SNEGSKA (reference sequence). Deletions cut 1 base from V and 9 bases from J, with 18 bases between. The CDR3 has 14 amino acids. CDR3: CSARVLDRRGAQYF. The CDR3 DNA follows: TGCAGTGCTAGAGTTTTGGACAGACGGGGGGCCCAGTACTTC.

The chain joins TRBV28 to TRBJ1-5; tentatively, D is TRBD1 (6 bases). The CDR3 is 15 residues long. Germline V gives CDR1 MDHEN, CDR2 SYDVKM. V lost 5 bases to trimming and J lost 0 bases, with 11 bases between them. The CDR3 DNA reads TGTGCCAGCAGTCGACAGGTTAATAGCAATCAGCCCCAGCATTTT. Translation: CASSRQVNSNQPQHF.

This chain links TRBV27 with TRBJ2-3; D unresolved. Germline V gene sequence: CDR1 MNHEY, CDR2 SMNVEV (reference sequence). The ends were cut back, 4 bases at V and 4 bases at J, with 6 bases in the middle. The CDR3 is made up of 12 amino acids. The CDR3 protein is CASSSPPDTQYF. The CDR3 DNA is TGTGCCAGCAGTTCCCCCCCAGATACGCAGTATTTT.

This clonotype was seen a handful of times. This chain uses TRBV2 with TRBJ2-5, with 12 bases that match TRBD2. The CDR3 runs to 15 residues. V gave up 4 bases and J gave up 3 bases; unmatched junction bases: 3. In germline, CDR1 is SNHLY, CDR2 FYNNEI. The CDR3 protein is CASSGGLAGKETQYF. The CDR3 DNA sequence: TGTGCCAGCAGTGGGGGACTAGCGGGTAAAGAGACCCAGTACTTC.

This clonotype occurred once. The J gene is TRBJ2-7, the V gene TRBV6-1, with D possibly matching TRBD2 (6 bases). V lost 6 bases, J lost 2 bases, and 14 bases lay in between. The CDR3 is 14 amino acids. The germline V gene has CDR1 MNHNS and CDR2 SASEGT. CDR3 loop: CASRSHAGPYEQYF. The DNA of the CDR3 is TGTGCCAGCAGATCTCACGCGGGACCCTACGAGCAGTACTTC.

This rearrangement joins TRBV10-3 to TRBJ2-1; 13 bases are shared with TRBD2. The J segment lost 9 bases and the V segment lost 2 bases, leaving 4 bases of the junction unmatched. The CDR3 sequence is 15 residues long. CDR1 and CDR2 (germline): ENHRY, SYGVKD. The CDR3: CAISEGGLAGLEQFF. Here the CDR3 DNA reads TGTGCCATCAGTGAGGGGGGACTAGCGGGACTTGAGCAGTTCTTC.

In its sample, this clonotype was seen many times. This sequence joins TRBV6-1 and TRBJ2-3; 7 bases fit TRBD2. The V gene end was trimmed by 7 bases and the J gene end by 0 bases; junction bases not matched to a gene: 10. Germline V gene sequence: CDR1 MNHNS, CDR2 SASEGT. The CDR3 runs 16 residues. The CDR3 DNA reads TGTGCCAGCACCAGAGAGCTAGCGGTGAGCACAGATACGCAGTATTTT. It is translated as CASTRELAVSTDTQYF.

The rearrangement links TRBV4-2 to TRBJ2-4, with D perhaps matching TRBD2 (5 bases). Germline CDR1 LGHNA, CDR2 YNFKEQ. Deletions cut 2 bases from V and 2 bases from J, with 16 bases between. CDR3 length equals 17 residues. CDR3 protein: CASSQQAGPLPKNIQYF. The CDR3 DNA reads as TGTGCCAGCAGCCAACAGGCGGGCCCACTACCCAAAAACATTCAGTACTTC.

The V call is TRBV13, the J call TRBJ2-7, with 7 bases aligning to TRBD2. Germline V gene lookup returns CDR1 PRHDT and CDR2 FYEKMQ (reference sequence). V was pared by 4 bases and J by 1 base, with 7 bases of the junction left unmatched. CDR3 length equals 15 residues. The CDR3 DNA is TGTGCCAGCAGCTCCTCCTGGGAGGGATCCTACGAGCAGTACTTC. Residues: CASSSSWEGSYEQYF.

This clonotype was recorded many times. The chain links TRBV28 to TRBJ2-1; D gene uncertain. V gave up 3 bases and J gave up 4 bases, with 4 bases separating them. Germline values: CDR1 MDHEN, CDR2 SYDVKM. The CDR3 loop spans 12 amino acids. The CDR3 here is CASSLEYNEQFF. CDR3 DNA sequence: TGTGCCAGCAGTTTGGAATACAATGAGCAGTTCTTC. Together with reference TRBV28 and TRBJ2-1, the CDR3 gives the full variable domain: DVKVTQSSRYLVKRTGEKVFLECVQDMDHENMFWYRQDPGLGLRLIYFSYDVKMKEKGDIPEGYSVSREKKERFSLILESASTNQTSMYLCASSLEYNEQFFGPGTRLTVL.

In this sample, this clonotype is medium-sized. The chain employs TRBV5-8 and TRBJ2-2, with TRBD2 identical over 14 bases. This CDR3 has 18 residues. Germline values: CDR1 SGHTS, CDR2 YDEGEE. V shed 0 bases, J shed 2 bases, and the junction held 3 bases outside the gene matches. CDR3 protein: CASSLGLAGGPNTGELFF. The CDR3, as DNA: TGTGCCAGCAGCTTGGGACTAGCGGGAGGGCCTAACACCGGGGAGCTGTTTTTT.

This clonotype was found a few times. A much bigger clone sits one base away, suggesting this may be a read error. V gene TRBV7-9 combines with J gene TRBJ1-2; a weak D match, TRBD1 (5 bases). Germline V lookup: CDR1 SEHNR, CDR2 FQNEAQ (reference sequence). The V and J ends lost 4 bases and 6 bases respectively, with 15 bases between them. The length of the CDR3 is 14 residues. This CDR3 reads CASSSGTVWDGYTF. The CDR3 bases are TGTGCCAGCAGCTCTGGGACGGTGTGGGATGGCTACACCTTC.

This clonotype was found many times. The CDR3 coding sequence is TGTGCCAGCAGTGACGGGACTAGCAATGAGCAGTTCTTC. As protein: CASSDGTSNEQFF. V usage is TRBV6-4 and J usage is TRBJ2-1, with 8 nucleotides matching TRBD2. Losses at the gene ends were 2 bases for V and 6 bases for J; bases not matched to a gene: 0. Germline V gene data show CDR1 as MRHNA and CDR2 as SNTAGT. The CDR3 loop spans 13 amino acids.

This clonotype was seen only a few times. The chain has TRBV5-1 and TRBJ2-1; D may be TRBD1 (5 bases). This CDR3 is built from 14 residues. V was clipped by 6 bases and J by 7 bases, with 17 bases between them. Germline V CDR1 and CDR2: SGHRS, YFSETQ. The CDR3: CASIPEGWTNEQFF. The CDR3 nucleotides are TGCGCCAGCATCCCCGAAGGGTGGACAAATGAGCAGTTCTTC.

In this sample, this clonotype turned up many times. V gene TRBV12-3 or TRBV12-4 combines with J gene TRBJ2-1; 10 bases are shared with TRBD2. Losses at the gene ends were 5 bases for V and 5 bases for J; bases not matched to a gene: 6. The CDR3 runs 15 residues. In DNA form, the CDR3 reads TGTGCCAGCAGTGCGCTAGCGGGAGAGGACAATGAGCAGTTCTTC. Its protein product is CASSALAGEDNEQFF.

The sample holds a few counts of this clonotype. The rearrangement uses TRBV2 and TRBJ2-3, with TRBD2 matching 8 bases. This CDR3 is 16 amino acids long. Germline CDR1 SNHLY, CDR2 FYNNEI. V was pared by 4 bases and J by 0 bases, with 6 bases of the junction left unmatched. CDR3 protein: CASSAQLAVSTDTQYF. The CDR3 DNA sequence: TGTGCCAGCAGTGCCCAACTAGCGGTTAGCACAGATACGCAGTATTTT.

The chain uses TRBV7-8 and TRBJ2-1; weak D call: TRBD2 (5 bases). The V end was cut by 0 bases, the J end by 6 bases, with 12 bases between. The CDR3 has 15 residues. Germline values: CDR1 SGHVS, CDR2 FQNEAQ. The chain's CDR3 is CASSLAHGLLNEQFF. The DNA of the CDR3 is TGTGCCAGCAGCTTAGCCCACGGACTGCTCAATGAGCAGTTCTTC.

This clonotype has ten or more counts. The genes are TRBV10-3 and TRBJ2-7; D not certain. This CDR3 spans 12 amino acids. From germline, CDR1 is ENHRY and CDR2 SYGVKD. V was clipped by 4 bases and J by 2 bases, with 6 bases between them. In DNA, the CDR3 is TGTGCCATCAGTGGCCAGACCTACGAGCAGTACTTC. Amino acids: CAISGQTYEQYF.

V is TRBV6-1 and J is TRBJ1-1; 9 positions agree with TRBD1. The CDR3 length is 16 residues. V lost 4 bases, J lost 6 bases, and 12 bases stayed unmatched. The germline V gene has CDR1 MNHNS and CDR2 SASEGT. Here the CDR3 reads CASSVASRGTGSEAFF. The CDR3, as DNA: TGTGCCAGCAGTGTCGCTTCCCGGGGGACAGGGTCTGAAGCTTTCTTT.

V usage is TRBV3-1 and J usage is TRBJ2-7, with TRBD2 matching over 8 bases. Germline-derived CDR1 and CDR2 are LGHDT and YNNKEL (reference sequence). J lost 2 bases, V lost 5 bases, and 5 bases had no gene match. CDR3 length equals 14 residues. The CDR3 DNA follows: TGTGCCAGCAGCGATCAAGCGGGAGCCTACGAGCAGTACTTC. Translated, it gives CASSDQAGAYEQYF.

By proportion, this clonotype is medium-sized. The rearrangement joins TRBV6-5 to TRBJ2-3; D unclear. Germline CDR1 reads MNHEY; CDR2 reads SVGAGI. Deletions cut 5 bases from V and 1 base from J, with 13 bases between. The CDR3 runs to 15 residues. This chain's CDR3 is CASSHFVGRTDTQYF. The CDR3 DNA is TGTGCCAGCAGTCACTTTGTGGGCCGCACAGATACGCAGTATTTT.

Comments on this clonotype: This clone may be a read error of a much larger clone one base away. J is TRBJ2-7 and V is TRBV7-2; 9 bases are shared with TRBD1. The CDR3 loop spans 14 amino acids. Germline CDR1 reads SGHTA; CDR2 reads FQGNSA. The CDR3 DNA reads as TGTGCCAACAGCTTAGGGACAGGGTGGAACGAGCAGTACTTC. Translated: CANSLGTGWNEQYF.

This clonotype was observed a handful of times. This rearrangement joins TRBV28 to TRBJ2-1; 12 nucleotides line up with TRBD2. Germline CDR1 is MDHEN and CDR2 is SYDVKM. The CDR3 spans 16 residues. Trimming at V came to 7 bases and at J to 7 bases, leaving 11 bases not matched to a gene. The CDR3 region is CASNPGGTSGPNEQFF. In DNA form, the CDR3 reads TGTGCCAGCAATCCGGGGGGGACTAGCGGGCCGAATGAGCAGTTCTTC.

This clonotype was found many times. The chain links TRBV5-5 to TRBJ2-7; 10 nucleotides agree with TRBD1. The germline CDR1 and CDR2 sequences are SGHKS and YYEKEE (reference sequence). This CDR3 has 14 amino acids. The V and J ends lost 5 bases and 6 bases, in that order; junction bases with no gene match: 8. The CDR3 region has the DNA TGTGCCAGCAGAACCGGGACAGGGGTGCCCGAGCAGTACTTC. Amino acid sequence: CASRTGTGVPEQYF.

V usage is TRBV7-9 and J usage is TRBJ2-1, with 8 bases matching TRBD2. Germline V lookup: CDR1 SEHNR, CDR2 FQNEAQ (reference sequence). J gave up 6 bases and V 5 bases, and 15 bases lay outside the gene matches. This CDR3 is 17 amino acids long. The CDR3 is CASSRRSQRGITNEQFF. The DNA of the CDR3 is TGTGCCAGCAGCCGGCGGTCTCAGCGGGGGATAACCAATGAGCAGTTCTTC.

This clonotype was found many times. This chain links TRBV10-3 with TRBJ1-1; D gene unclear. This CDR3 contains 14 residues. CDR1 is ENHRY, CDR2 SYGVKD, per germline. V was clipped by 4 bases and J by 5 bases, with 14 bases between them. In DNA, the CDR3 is TGTGCCATCAGTGCGACCAGTAGGGAAACTGAAGCTTTCTTT. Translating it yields CAISATSRETEAFF.